Detailed here is one T cell receptor (beta chain). What it binds is not known. A much larger clonotype is one base distant, so this may be a read error. Next came a second PCR, run for about 6 to 12 cycles, which used a sample-barcoded 5' primer along with a J-beta primer mix. Every single cDNA molecule received a tag from a template-switch adaptor with 12 random nucleotides. TCRdb recomputed calls from the 5' RACE reads with MiXCR, one row per CDR3 protein. The data hold fewer than 700,000 distinct CDR3 sequences, with 47% observed a single time. This sample is drawn from a study of blood T cells in healthy people across ages. Background on the study: Roughly one uniquely barcoded beta molecule per two T cells was captured.

Healthy Caucasian individuals from Russia aged about 6 to 100 served as donors. This CDR3 region has 14 residues. CDR1 is MNHNY and CDR2 is SVGAGI in the germline V gene (reference sequence). Trimming removed 4 bases at V and 6 bases at J, with 15 bases between. Study-level findings and limits: The study regarded diversity estimates from one million T cells as underestimates.

This rearrangement joins TRBV6-6 to TRBJ1-2, with D unclear. This sequence was found in a man older than 75 in good health. Input material: blood. The CDR3 bases are TGTGCCAGCAGTTCACCGGGGTGGCCCGATGGCTACACCTTC. Encoded protein: CASSSPGWPDGYTF.